A single sample gave rise to the 8 T cell receptor beta chains below, sequenced in a study of technical replicates of blood from a few donors. The method was immunoSEQ multiplex PCR; TCRdb's version includes in-frame clones alone and lacks a portion of them. The sample has approximately 95,000 clones, 95% seen once. Sequences were obtained from T cells isolated from PBMCs. The receptors originated from a human donor in good health.

This chain uses TRBV19 with TRBJ2-1; a possible D gene is TRBD2 (6 bases). The germline V and J ends were trimmed by 5 bases and 3 bases, with 20 bases remaining between them. This CDR3 has 17 residues. The germline V gene encodes CDR1 LNHDA and CDR2 SQIVND (reference sequence). CDR3 DNA sequence: TGTGCCAGTAGTGCCTTACTAGCCCCCGGGAACTACAATGAGCAGTTCTTC. This encodes CASSALLAPGNYNEQFF.

The chain uses TRBV7-6 and TRBJ2-5; perhaps TRBD2 as D (5 bases). V was trimmed by 2 bases and J by 4 bases, leaving 8 bases between them. The CDR3 spans 13 residues. Germline V gene data show CDR1 as SGHVS and CDR2 as FNYEAQ. The CDR3 reads CASSLLRGETQYF. CDR3 nucleotide sequence: TGTGCCAGCAGCTTACTCCGGGGAGAGACCCAGTACTTC.

V usage is TRBV6-5 and J usage is TRBJ2-6; D unresolved. Germline V CDR1 and CDR2: MNHEY, SVGAGI. Trimming stripped 4 bases from V and 2 bases from J, with 3 bases between. The CDR3 is 13 amino acids. In nucleotides, the CDR3 is TGTGCCAGCAGTTTTACTGGGGCCAACGTCCTGACTTTC. Amino acids: CASSFTGANVLTF.

The chain combines TRBV19 with TRBJ2-7; a weak D match, TRBD1 (5 bases). The CDR3 totals 13 residues. V was cut by 4 bases and J by 4 bases, with 11 bases left in between. Germline CDR1 reads LNHDA; CDR2 reads SQIVND (reference sequence). The CDR3 spells CASSKTDRYEQYF. DNA of the CDR3: TGTGCCAGTAGTAAGACAGATCGATACGAGCAGTACTTC.

The chain recombines TRBV7-2 with TRBJ2-1, with unresolved D. V was pared by 7 bases and J by 2 bases, with 9 bases between. This CDR3 comprises 13 residues. Germline V CDR1 and CDR2: SGHTA, FQGNSA. CDR3 sequence: CASTLTAYNEQFF. The CDR3 region has the DNA TGTGCCAGCACCCTTACTGCCTACAATGAGCAGTTCTTC.

The chain carries TRBV6-4 and TRBJ1-2; 11 positions agree with TRBD1. Trimming took 3 bases from V and 4 from J; bases not matched to a gene: 4. Germline V gives CDR1 MRHNA, CDR2 SNTAGT. CDR3 length: 15 amino acids. CDR3 in DNA: TGTGCCAGCAGTGAGGACAGGGGGCTCGGCTATGGCTACACCTTC. Its protein product is CASSEDRGLGYGYTF.

This clone was detected only once. The chain recombines TRBV19 with TRBJ2-3, with 11 positions matching TRBD2. The ends lost 8 bases at V and 2 bases at J; junction bases unmatched: 3. Germline V gene data show CDR1 as LNHDA and CDR2 as SQIVND (reference sequence). This CDR3 is built from 14 residues. This CDR3 is CASGGLADTDTQYF. The CDR3 DNA is TGTGCCAGTGGGGGACTAGCGGACACAGATACGCAGTATTTT.

The chain carries TRBV6-1 and TRBJ1-1; the D is unclear. CDR1 and CDR2 (germline): MNHNS, SASEGT. The length of the CDR3 is 11 residues. V lost 9 bases and J 3 bases, leaving 8 bases between the germline ends. The CDR3 protein is CASERYTEAFF. The DNA of the CDR3 is TGTGCCAGTGAGAGGTACACTGAAGCTTTCTTT.